These T cell receptor beta chains were read from a single sample in a study of CD8 T cells in Susac syndrome. TCRdb recomputed calls from the immunoSEQ multiplex PCR reads with MiXCR, one row per CDR3 protein. The data hold about 250,000 distinct CDR3 sequences, with around 93% observed a single time. Sequencing input: CD4+ T cells from PBMCs. The receptors originated from a human donor with multiple sclerosis. CDR3s include the opening cysteine and the closing phenylalanine or tryptophan.

v_call: TRBV12-3/TRBV12-4; cdr3_aa: CASRRGPNQPQHF
v_call: TRBV4-1; cdr3_aa: CASSQVVTSGAKQYF
v_call: TRBV5-1; cdr3_aa: CASSPEGFGPRNEQFF
v_call: TRBV24-1; cdr3_aa: CATAKDNYGYTF
v_call: TRBV6-2/TRBV6-3; cdr3_aa: CASSEGQPQHF
v_call: TRBV5-1; cdr3_aa: CASSWTGTGADTQYF
v_call: TRBV7-2; cdr3_aa: CASTPFPGTSTGELFF
v_call: TRBV5-1; cdr3_aa: CASSLEGQQPETQYF
v_call: TRBV15; cdr3_aa: CATSRTSADTGELFF
v_call: TRBV2; cdr3_aa: CASSEGRSKRAFF
v_call: TRBV7-8; cdr3_aa: CASSLYGTDNTEAFF
v_call: TRBV4-1; cdr3_aa: CASSQGTGTEAFF
v_call: TRBV6-5; cdr3_aa: CASSYSRTVANYGYTF
v_call: TRBV2; cdr3_aa: CASRTGNSGANVLTF
v_call: TRBV5-4; cdr3_aa: CASSFGVFRTTEAFF
v_call: TRBV30; cdr3_aa: CASHSTGQGYTF
v_call: TRBV3-1; cdr3_aa: CASSRDWGINEKLFF
v_call: TRBV29-1; cdr3_aa: CSVPSLANEQFF
v_call: TRBV30; cdr3_aa: CAWSAGSQPYEKLFF
v_call: TRBV4-1; cdr3_aa: CASGRLAGGLADTQYF
v_call: TRBV11-1; cdr3_aa: CASLPQTGTSGGFTYNEQFF